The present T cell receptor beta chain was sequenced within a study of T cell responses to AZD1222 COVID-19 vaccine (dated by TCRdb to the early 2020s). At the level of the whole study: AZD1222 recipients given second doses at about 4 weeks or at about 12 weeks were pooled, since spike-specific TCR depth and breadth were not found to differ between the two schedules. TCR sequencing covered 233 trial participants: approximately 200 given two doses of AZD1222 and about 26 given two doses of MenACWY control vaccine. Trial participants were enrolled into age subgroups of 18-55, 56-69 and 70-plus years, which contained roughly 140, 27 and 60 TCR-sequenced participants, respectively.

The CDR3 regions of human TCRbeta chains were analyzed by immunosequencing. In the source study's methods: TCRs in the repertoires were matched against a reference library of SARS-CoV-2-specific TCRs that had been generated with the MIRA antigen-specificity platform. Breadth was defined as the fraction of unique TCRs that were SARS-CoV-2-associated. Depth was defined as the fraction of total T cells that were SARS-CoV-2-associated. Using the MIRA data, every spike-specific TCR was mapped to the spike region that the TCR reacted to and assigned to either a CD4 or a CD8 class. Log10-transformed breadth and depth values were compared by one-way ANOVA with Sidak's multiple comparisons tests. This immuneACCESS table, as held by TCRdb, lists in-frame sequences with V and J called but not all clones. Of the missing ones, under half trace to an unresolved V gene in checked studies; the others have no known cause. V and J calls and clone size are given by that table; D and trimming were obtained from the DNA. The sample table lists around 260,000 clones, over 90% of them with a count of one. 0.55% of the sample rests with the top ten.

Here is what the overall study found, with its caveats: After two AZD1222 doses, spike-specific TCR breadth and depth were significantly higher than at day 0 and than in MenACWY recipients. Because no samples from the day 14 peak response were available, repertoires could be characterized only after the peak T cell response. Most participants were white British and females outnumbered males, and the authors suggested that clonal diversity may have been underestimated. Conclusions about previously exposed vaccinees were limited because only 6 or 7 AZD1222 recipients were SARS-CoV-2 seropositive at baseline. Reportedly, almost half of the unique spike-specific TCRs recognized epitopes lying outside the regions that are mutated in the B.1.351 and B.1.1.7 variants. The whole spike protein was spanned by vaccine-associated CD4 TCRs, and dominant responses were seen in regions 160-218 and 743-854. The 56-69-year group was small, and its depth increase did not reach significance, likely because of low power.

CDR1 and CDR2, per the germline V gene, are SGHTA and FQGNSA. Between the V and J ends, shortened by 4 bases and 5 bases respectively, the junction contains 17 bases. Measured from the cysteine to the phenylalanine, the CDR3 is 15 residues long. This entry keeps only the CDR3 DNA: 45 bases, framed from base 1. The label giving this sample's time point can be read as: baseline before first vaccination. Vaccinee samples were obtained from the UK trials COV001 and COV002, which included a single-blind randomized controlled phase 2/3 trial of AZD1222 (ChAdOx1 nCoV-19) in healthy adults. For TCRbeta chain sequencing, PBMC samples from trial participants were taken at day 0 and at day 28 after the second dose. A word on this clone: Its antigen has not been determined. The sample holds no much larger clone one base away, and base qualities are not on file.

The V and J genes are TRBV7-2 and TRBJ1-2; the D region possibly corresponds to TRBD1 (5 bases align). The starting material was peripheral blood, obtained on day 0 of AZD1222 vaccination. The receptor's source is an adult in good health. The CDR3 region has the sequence CASSSLGQGPYGYTF. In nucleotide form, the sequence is TGTGCCAGCAGCTCCCTGGGGCAGGGTCCTTATGGCTACACCTTC.